Included here is one TCR beta chain sequence, with context. It has no known antigen specificity. No base quality information exists; no much larger clone differs at one position. Whole blood was collected in K2EDTA tubes by collaborating institutions according to the institutions' own protocols. For TCRbeta analysis, collaborator samples were shipped as frozen whole blood, as isolated PBMCs, or as DNA extracted from either sample type. The record originates from a study of blood T cell repertoires in COVID-19 (dated by TCRdb to 2020 to 2022). A note on the overall study: Samples covering the acute and convalescent phases of COVID-19 were provided by collaborators in the United States, Italy and Spain. The material from the prospective study consisted of cDNA or gDNA derived from T cells, B-cell-depleted T cells, or PBMCs. The dataset comprised deeply sampled blood TCRbeta repertoires from subjects exposed to, actively infected with, or recovered from COVID-19. The repertoires were released in a freely available public database intended as a resource for research on the immune response to SARS-CoV-2. Samples were obtained from the ongoing ImmuneRACE study (first 160 participants) and from 1,200 or so subjects provided by 6 global collaborators. The sample metadata nearly always contained a de-identified subject ID, COVID-19 status, age in years and sex. Where available, HLA class I and class II types were taken from metadata supplied by the sample provider and were not determined by assay-based typing. Beyond this particular receptor, the publication reports: The quantity of clinical and demographic metadata differed by source and by participant and was supplied without curation.

TCRbeta CDR3 regions were amplified from genomic DNA by means of the immunoSEQ Assay, a bias-controlled multiplex PCR. As for the original processing: Within the assay, amplification of reference gene primers was used to estimate how many nucleated cells each sample contained. Sequence reads were collapsed and filtered to measure the absolute abundance of every unique TCRbeta CDR3 rearrangement. For each sample, productive Simpson clonality was calculated as the square root of Simpson's diversity index over productive rearrangements. TCRdb re-hosts the immuneACCESS table, in-frame sequences only. Its copies lack some clones; in the studies checked, an unresolved V gene accounts for under half of them, and the cause for the rest is not known. That table gives V, J and clone size, and the DNA gave D and trimming. The sample contains 150,000 to 200,000 clones, approximately 80% of them found a single time. The top ten clones comprise 1.5% to 1.9% of the sample.

The material sequenced was peripheral blood. The source of this sequence is a human donor in a cohort sampled during active COVID-19.

The CDR3 has the sequence CASSKWVGGQGETQYF. The DNA sequence is given as TGTGCCAGCAGCAAATGGGTCGGGGGACAGGGTGAGACCCAGTACTTC. Rearrangement joined TRBV21-1 to TRBJ2-5; TRBD1, the D gene given by the table, was not confirmed from the DNA. TRBV21-1 is noted as a pseudogene. Including the terminal cysteine and phenylalanine, the CDR3 comprises 16 residues. The retained sequence is limited to the CDR3, 48 bases, with the frame set at the first base.